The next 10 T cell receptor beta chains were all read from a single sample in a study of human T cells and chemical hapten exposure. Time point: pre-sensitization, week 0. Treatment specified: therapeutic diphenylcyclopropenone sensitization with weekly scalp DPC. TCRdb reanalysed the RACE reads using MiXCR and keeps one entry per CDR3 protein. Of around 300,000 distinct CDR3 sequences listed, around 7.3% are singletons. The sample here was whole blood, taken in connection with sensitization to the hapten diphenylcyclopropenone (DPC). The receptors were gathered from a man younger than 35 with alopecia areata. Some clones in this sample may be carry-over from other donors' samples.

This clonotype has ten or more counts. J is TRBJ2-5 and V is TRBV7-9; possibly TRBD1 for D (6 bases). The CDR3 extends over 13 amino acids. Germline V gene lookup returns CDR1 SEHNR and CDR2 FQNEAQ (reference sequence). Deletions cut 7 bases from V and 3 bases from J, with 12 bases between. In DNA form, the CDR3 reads TGTGCCAGCACCCAGGGGACGGAAGAGACCCAGTACTTC. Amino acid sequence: CASTQGTEETQYF.

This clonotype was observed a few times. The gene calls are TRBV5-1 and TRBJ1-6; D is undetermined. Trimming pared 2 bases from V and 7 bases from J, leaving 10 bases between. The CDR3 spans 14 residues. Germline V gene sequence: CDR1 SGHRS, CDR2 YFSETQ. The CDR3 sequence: CASSFEDLNSPLHF. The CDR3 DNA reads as TGCGCCAGCAGCTTTGAGGATTTGAATTCACCCCTCCACTTT.

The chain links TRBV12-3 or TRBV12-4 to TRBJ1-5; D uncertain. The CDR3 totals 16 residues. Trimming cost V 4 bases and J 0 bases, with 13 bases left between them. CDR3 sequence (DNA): TGTGCCAGCAGTTCCCTCGGGGATAATAGCAATCAGCCCCAGCATTTT. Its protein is CASSSLGDNSNQPQHF.

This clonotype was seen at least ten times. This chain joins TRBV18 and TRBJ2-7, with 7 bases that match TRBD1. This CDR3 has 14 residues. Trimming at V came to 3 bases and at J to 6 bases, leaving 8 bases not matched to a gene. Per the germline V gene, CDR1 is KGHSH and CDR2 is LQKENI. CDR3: CASSPGTAMPEQYF. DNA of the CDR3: TGTGCCAGCTCACCCGGGACAGCCATGCCCGAGCAGTACTTC.

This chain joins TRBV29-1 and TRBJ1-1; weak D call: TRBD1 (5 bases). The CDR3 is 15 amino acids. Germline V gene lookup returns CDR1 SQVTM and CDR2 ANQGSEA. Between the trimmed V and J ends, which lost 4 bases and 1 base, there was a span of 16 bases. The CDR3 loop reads CSVAGLNLKNTEAFF. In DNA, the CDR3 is TGCAGCGTTGCAGGGCTTAACCTCAAGAACACTGAAGCTTTCTTT.

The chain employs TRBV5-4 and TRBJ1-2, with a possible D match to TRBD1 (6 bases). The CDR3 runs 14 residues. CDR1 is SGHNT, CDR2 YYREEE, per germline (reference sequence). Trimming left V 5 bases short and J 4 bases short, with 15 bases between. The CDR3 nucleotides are TGTGCCAGCAGAAGCCTACAGGGTCTCTATGGCTACACCTTC. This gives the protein CASRSLQGLYGYTF.

The CDR3 here is CASSSSGGRGNEQFF. CDR3 nucleotides: TGTGCCAGCAGTTCTAGCGGGGGCCGGGGGAATGAGCAGTTCTTC. This sequence joins TRBV12-3 or TRBV12-4 and TRBJ2-1; 10 nucleotides align to TRBD2. V lost 4 bases to trimming and J lost 7 bases; unmatched junction nucleotides: 7. The CDR3 is 15 residues long.

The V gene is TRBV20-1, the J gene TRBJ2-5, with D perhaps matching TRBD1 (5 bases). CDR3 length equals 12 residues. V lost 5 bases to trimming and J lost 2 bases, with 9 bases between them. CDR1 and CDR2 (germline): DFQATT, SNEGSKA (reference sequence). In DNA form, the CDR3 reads TGCAGTGCTGACAGACATCAAGAGACCCAGTACTTC. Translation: CSADRHQETQYF.

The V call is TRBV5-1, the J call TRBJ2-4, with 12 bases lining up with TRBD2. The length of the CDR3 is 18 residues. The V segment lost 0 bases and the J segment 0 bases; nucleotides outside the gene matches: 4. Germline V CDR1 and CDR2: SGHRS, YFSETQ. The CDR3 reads CASSLGLAGEIAKNIQYF. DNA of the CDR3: TGCGCCAGCAGCTTGGGACTAGCGGGGGAAATAGCCAAAAACATTCAGTACTTC.

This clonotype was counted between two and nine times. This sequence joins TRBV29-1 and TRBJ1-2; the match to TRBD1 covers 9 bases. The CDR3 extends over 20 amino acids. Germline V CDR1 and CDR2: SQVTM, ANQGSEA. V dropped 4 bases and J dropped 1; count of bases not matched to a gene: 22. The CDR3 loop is CSVGGGQGTRHQTFNYGYTF. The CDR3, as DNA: TGCAGCGTTGGGGGGGGACAGGGAACCCGGCACCAGACTTTTAACTATGGCTACACCTTC.